Following are 24 T cell receptor beta chains from one sample sequenced in a study of T cells after yellow fever vaccination. TCRdb processed the 5' RACE reads anew with MiXCR; each CDR3 protein has one entry. The sample lists 170,000 or so distinct CDR3 sequences, roughly a tenth occurring once. Sequences were derived from CD8+ T cells sorted from PBMCs, sampled 45 days after the yellow fever booster vaccination. The receptor set was obtained from a man aged 18 to 30 who received the YFV17D yellow fever vaccine.

This clonotype was counted many times. This chain links TRBV7-9 with TRBJ2-1, with D uncertain. V lost 5 bases to trimming and J lost 4 bases, with 9 bases between them. The CDR3 is made up of 13 amino acids. Germline V gene sequence: CDR1 SEHNR, CDR2 FQNEAQ (reference sequence). In DNA, the CDR3 is TGTGCCAGCAGCGTCCACTTGTACAATGAGCAGTTCTTC. It is translated as CASSVHLYNEQFF.

In its sample, this clonotype was seen many times. Written as DNA, the CDR3 is TGTGCCAGCAGTTACGTGTCAGGGCCGTCCGGGAATGGCTACACCTTC. It codes for CASSYVSGPSGNGYTF. This chain connects TRBV6-6 to TRBJ1-2; D may be TRBD1 (5 bases). Trimming removed 2 bases from V and 6 bases from J, with 19 bases in between. There are 16 residues in the CDR3. Germline CDR1 MNHNY, CDR2 SVGAGI (reference sequence).

This chain links TRBV9 with TRBJ2-3; possible D gene TRBD2, 5 bases. The length of the CDR3 is 15 residues. Germline loops: CDR1 SGDLS, CDR2 YYNGEE. V was shortened by 3 bases and J by 0 bases, with 11 bases between the two germline ends. CDR3 bases: TGTGCCAGCAGCGGTCGAGGGTATAGCACAGATACGCAGTATTTT. It codes for CASSGRGYSTDTQYF. Full variable domain (remainder filled in from reference TRBV9 and TRBJ2-3): DSGVTQTPKHLITATGQRVTLRCSPRSGDLSVYWYQQSLDQGLQFLIQYYNGEERAKGNILERFSAQQFPDLHSELNLSSLELGDSALYFCASSGRGYSTDTQYFGPGTRLTVL.

This clonotype was counted many times. The chain links TRBV9 to TRBJ1-1; 9 nucleotides line up with TRBD1. Trimming at V came to 4 bases and at J to 3 bases, leaving 4 bases not matched to a gene. The CDR3 is 14 residues long. CDR1 SGDLS and CDR2 YYNGEE come from the germline V gene. CDR3: CASSFGTGYTEAFF. The CDR3 DNA follows: TGTGCCAGCAGCTTCGGGACAGGGTACACTGAAGCTTTCTTT.

This chain connects TRBV10-3 to TRBJ2-1, with TRBD2 identical over 13 bases. Germline values: CDR1 ENHRY, CDR2 SYGVKD. V trimming: 7 bases; J trimming: 7 bases; junction bases outside the gene matches: 4. The CDR3 is made up of 14 amino acids. CDR3 sequence reads: CAITGTSGENEQFF. For the CDR3, the DNA is TGTGCCATCACTGGGACTAGCGGGGAAAATGAGCAGTTCTTC.

This clonotype was counted a few times. The rearrangement links TRBV7-9 to TRBJ2-7; possible D gene TRBD2, 5 bases. V lost 2 bases and J 5 bases, leaving 13 bases between the germline ends. The CDR3 totals 14 residues. Per germline, CDR1 SEHNR and CDR2 FQNEAQ (reference sequence). CDR3 nucleotide sequence: TGTGCCAGCAGCTTATCATCGGGGTACGACGAGCAGTACGTC. Protein: CASSLSSGYDEQYV.

This clonotype showed up just a few times. V gene TRBV23-1 combines with J gene TRBJ1-6, with a weak D call TRBD1 (5 bases). TRBV23-1 is flagged as an ORF with uncertain function. The CDR3 consists of 14 residues. Trimming removed 8 bases at V and 4 bases at J, with 12 bases between. The CDR3 DNA sequence: TGCGCCAGCGGAAGGGACGGATATAATTCACCCCTCCACTTT. Translated, it gives CASGRDGYNSPLHF.

The table lists this clonotype with many counts. This rearrangement joins TRBV5-5 to TRBJ2-3; TRBD2 agrees at 8 bases. Germline V gives CDR1 SGHKS, CDR2 YYEKEE (reference sequence). This CDR3 region has 18 residues. Losses at the gene ends were 4 bases for V and 0 bases for J; bases not matched to a gene: 13. The CDR3 sequence: CASSLLAGGLSSTDTQYF. The CDR3 DNA reads as TGTGCCAGCAGCCTATTGGCGGGGGGCCTATCTAGCACAGATACGCAGTATTTT.

In this sample, this clonotype turned up many times. CDR3 amino acids: CASSQVGFYNEQFF. The DNA of the CDR3 is TGCGCCAGCAGTCAAGTGGGGTTCTACAATGAGCAGTTCTTC. The J gene is TRBJ2-1, the V gene TRBV23-1; D gene uncertain. TRBV23-1 has ORF status, its function being uncertain. V was shortened by 2 bases and J by 3 bases, with 8 bases between the two germline ends. The CDR3 runs to 14 residues.

This chain joins TRBV7-2 and TRBJ2-1; 7 positions agree with TRBD1. Trimming at V came to 6 bases and at J to 5 bases, leaving 7 bases not matched to a gene. The CDR3 length is 14 residues. Per the germline V gene, CDR1 is SGHTA and CDR2 is FQGNSA. CDR3 sequence (DNA): TGTGCCAGCAGGTCCCTCCAGGGGGACAATGAGCAGTTCTTC. Its protein is CASRSLQGDNEQFF.

This clonotype has more than one count but fewer than ten. The CDR3 coding sequence is TGTGCCAGCAGCTTAGGGGGACTTACAGATACGCAGTATTTT. This gives the protein CASSLGGLTDTQYF. This chain connects TRBV7-2 to TRBJ2-3; weak D call: TRBD2 (6 bases). This CDR3 has 14 residues. V was trimmed by 1 base and J by 3 bases, leaving 8 bases between them. Per the germline V gene, CDR1 is SGHTA and CDR2 is FQGNSA.

This clonotype was counted a few times. The chain couples TRBV27 to TRBJ2-5; no clear D gene. The V gene lost 7 bases and the J gene lost 5 bases, with 20 bases spanning the gap. The CDR3 runs 15 residues. Germline loops: CDR1 MNHEY, CDR2 SMNVEV (reference sequence). CDR3 sequence reads: CASKQAPGIVETQYF. The CDR3 DNA is TGTGCCAGCAAGCAAGCGCCGGGCATAGTGGAGACCCAGTACTTC.

The chain recombines TRBV20-1 with TRBJ1-2; 9 nucleotides align to TRBD1. This CDR3 comprises 16 residues. The junction had 13 bases not matched to a gene; V was cut back by 1 base and J by 7 bases. Germline lookup yields CDR1 DFQATT and CDR2 SNEGSKA (reference sequence). CDR3 DNA: TGCAGTGCTAGAGTTCCATTAAACAGGGGGCGGGGTGGCTACACCTTC. Its protein product is CSARVPLNRGRGGYTF.

This clonotype was seen ten or more times. CDR3: CAISYYPSTDTQYF. CDR3 in DNA: TGTGCCATCTCCTATTATCCTTCCACAGATACGCAGTATTTT. The J gene is TRBJ2-3, the V gene TRBV10-3; no definite D call. Trimming took 8 bases from V and 2 from J, leaving 14 bases between them. The CDR3 spans 14 residues. Looked up from germline, CDR1 is ENHRY and CDR2 is SYGVKD.

This clonotype was counted a few times. The chain combines TRBV7-3 with TRBJ2-2, with D perhaps matching TRBD1 or TRBD2 (5 bases each). The germline V gene has CDR1 SGHTA and CDR2 FQGTGA. V was pared by 5 bases and J by 4 bases, with 14 bases between. The CDR3 covers 15 residues. CDR3 amino acids: CASSLSGAFTGELFF. As DNA, the CDR3 is TGTGCCAGCAGCCTCTCCGGGGCCTTCACCGGGGAGCTGTTTTTT.

This clonotype has more than one count but fewer than ten. The chain employs TRBV6-2 or TRBV6-3 and TRBJ2-2; 7 bases match TRBD2. Germline V lookup: CDR1 MNHEY, CDR2 SVGEGT. The junction had 12 bases not matched to a gene; V was cut back by 11 bases and J by 3 bases. The CDR3 covers 15 residues. The CDR3 DNA reads TGTGCCCTCCGCCCAGCGGGGAGATACACCGGGGAGCTGTTTTTT. This sequence encodes CALRPAGRYTGELFF.

In its sample, this clonotype was seen a few times. The rearrangement uses TRBV4-2 and TRBJ2-2; 10 nucleotides agree with TRBD2. This CDR3 region has 18 residues. The ends lost 0 bases at V and 3 bases at J; junction bases unmatched: 7. CDR1 and CDR2 (germline): LGHNA, YNFKEQ. CDR3 nucleotide sequence: TGTGCCAGCAGCCAAGAAAGAGCGGGGGGGCCGCACACCGGGGAGCTGTTTTTT. Its translation is CASSQERAGGPHTGELFF.

This clonotype was recorded many times. The chain joins TRBV5-4 to TRBJ2-5, with 10 bases fitting TRBD2. J gave up 4 bases and V 4 bases, and 13 bases lay outside the gene matches. Looked up from germline, CDR1 is SGHNT and CDR2 is YYREEE (reference sequence). CDR3 length: 17 residues. The CDR3 loop reads CASSADGLAVSGETQYF. CDR3 DNA: TGTGCCAGCAGCGCGGATGGACTAGCGGTTTCAGGAGAGACCCAGTACTTC.

This clonotype turned up a few times. The CDR3: CASNRDRGKSTEAFF. For the CDR3, the DNA is TGTGCCAGCAACCGGGACAGGGGGAAATCCACTGAAGCTTTCTTT. This chain joins TRBV6-1 and TRBJ1-1; 11 nucleotides line up with TRBD1. Germline-derived CDR1 and CDR2 are MNHNS and SASEGT. V lost 7 bases to trimming and J lost 4 bases; unmatched junction nucleotides: 8. The CDR3 runs 15 residues.

This clonotype was counted ten times or more. The rearrangement links TRBV5-1 to TRBJ1-1; D gene ambiguous. V was cut by 0 bases and J by 5 bases, with 11 bases left in between. The germline V gene encodes CDR1 SGHRS and CDR2 YFSETQ. The CDR3 has 14 amino acids. This chain's CDR3 is CASSLAAGSTEAFF. In nucleotides, the CDR3 is TGCGCCAGCAGCTTGGCGGCGGGAAGTACTGAAGCTTTCTTT. The variable domain in full, completed from reference TRBV5-1 and TRBJ1-1, reads KAGVTQTPRYLIKTRGQQVTLSCSPISGHRSVSWYQQTPGQGLQFLFEYFSETQRNKGNFPGRFSGRQFSNSRSEMNVSTLELGDSALYLCASSLAAGSTEAFFGQGTRLTVV.

In this sample, this clonotype turned up many times. The chain is built from TRBV7-9 and TRBJ2-2; no firm D call. The V gene lost 8 bases and the J gene lost 4 bases, with 11 bases spanning the gap. This CDR3 region has 13 residues. Germline V gene data show CDR1 as SEHNR and CDR2 as FQNEAQ (reference sequence). DNA for the CDR3: TGTGCCAGCCCCCATGACACCACCGGGGAGCTGTTTTTT. Translation: CASPHDTTGELFF.

This clonotype was seen a handful of times. The chain recombines TRBV4-1 with TRBJ2-5, with a weak D call TRBD2 (5 bases). Germline loops: CDR1 MGHRA, CDR2 YSYEKL. The CDR3 is made up of 15 amino acids. V was trimmed by 0 bases and J by 5 bases, leaving 13 bases between them. CDR3 DNA: TGCGCCAGCAGCCAAGATCCCGTGTCGGGGGAGACCCAGTACTTC. It yields the protein CASSQDPVSGETQYF.

This clonotype appeared a few times. V and J are TRBV12-3 or TRBV12-4 and TRBJ2-3, with unresolved D. CDR3 length: 15 amino acids. V was pared by 4 bases and J by 1 base, with 12 bases between. CDR3 DNA: TGTGCCAGCAGTTACTCACTCCCCGGCACAGATACGCAGTATTTT. This sequence encodes CASSYSLPGTDTQYF.

This clonotype was picked up a small number of times. The V and J genes are TRBV10-1 and TRBJ2-2; TRBD2 agrees at 7 bases. CDR1 and CDR2 from the germline V gene are WNHNN and SYGVQD (reference sequence). Unmatched junction bases numbered 10, after V lost 6 bases and J lost 0 bases. The CDR3 has 17 amino acids. The CDR3 sequence is CASSPQRGEANTGELFF. CDR3 sequence (DNA): TGCGCCAGCAGCCCCCAACGGGGGGAGGCGAACACCGGGGAGCTGTTTTTT.